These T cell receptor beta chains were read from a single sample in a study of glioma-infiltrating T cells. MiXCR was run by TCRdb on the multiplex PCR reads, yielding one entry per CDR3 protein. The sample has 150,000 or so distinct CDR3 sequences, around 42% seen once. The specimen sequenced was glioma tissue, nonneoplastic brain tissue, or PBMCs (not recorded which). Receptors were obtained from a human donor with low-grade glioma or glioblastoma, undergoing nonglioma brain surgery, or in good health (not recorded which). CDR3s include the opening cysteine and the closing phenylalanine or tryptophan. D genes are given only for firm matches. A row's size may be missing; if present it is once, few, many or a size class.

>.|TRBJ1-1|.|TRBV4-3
CASSQETGVRTEAFF
TGCGCCAGCAGCCAAGAGACCGGCGTTCGGACTGAAGCTTTCTTT
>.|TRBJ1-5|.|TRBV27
CARSLGDNQPQHF
TGTGCCAGAAGTTTAGGAGACAATCAGCCCCAGCATTTT
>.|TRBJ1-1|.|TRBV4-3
CASSQDQQEAFF
TGCGCCAGCAGCCAAGACCAGCAGGAAGCTTTCTTT
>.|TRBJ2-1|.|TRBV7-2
CASSSRVGSYNEQFF
TGTGCCAGCAGCTCCCGCGTGGGATCCTACAATGAGCAGTTCTTC
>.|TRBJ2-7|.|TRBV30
CAWTGLPPGEQYF
TGTGCCTGGACAGGCCTTCCCCCGGGTGAGCAGTACTTC
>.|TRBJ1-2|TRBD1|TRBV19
CASSPEQGLYGYTF
TGTGCCAGTAGTCCGGAACAGGGGCTGTATGGCTACACCTTC
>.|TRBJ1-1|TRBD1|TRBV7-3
CASSYGQEKAFF
TGTGCCAGCAGCTATGGACAGGAGAAAGCTTTCTTT
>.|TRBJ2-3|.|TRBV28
CASSSSNNPKEVTDTQYF
TGTGCCAGCAGTTCCTCGAATAACCCAAAGGAGGTGACAGATACGCAGTATTTT
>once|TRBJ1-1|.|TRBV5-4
CASSLDQGPNTEAFF
TGTGCCAGCAGCTTGGACCAGGGCCCGAACACTGAAGCTTTCTTT
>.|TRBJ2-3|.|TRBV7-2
CASSLDADTQYF
TGTGCCAGCAGCTTAGATGCAGATACGCAGTATTTT